What follows are 9 T cell receptor beta chains derived from one specimen sequenced in a study of cytomegalovirus exposure and HLA in healthy donors. The PCR employed 60 Vbeta primers together with 13 Jbeta primers. TCRdb's table, derived via immunoSEQ multiplex PCR, lists solely in-frame clones and lacks some. The table shows more than 150,000 clones, with around 80% occurring only once. The specimen was PBMCs. The receptors here all came from a girl aged 2 to 10 in good health and CMV-seropositive.

CDR3 nucleotides: TGTGCCAGCTCAAGACAGGGAAAAGGTGGTGAAAAACTGTTTTTT. Residues: CASSRQGKGGEKLFF. This chain links TRBV6-5 with TRBJ1-4, with 7 bases that match TRBD1. CDR3 length: 15 amino acids. The V gene's germline CDR1 is MNHEY and CDR2 SVGAGI. Trimming cost V 8 bases and J 7 bases; bases outside gene matches: 13.

The J gene is TRBJ2-7, the V gene TRBV13; 8 bases match TRBD1. The CDR3 has 15 residues. CDR1 is PRHDT and CDR2 is FYEKMQ in the germline V gene (reference sequence). V was pared by 5 bases and J by 0 bases, with 6 bases of the junction left unmatched. In nucleotides, the CDR3 is TGTGCCAGCAGCATGACAGGGGAAGGCTCCTACGAGCAGTACTTC. This codes for CASSMTGEGSYEQYF.

This chain uses TRBV12-5 with TRBJ1-1, with 7 positions matching TRBD1. The V and J ends lost 3 bases and 7 bases, in that order; junction bases with no gene match: 11. Germline loops: CDR1 LGHNT, CDR2 FRNRAP. This CDR3 has 15 residues. The CDR3 region has the DNA TGTGCTAGTGGTTTAAGTGACAGGGCGACCGTTGAAGCTTTCTTT. This translates into CASGLSDRATVEAFF.

The chain uses TRBV7-3 and TRBJ2-5, with D possibly being TRBD2 (5 bases). Germline V gene data show CDR1 as SGHTA and CDR2 as FQGTGA. The CDR3 has 13 residues. Trimming left V 5 bases short and J 1 base short, with 8 bases between. The CDR3 sequence is CASSRGSQETQYF. DNA of the CDR3: TGTGCCAGCAGCCGCGGGTCCCAAGAGACCCAGTACTTC. The full variable domain, completed using reference TRBV7-3 and TRBJ2-5, is GAGVSQTPSNKVTEKGKYVELRCDPISGHTALYWYRQSLGQGPEFLIYFQGTGAADDSGLPNDRFFAVRPEGSVSTLKIQRTERGDSAVYLCASSRGSQETQYFGPGTRLLVL.

J is TRBJ2-7 and V is TRBV5-4; 10 bases are a match to TRBD1. V was pared by 5 bases and J by 5 bases, with 16 bases of the junction left unmatched. Germline CDR1 SGHNT, CDR2 YYREEE (reference sequence). The CDR3 has 17 residues. DNA of the CDR3: TGTGCCAGCAGTCCCCCTGGCCGGGACAGGGGAATCCACGAGCAGTACTTC. It yields the protein CASSPPGRDRGIHEQYF.

This clone showed up just a few times. The chain links TRBV5-1 to TRBJ1-1, with 8 bases identical to TRBD1. The CDR3 has 15 amino acids. Germline CDR1 is SGHRS and CDR2 is YFSETQ. J was trimmed by 1 base and V by 2 bases; bases with no gene match: 4. The chain's CDR3 is CASSFLGQGNTEAFF. The CDR3 nucleotides are TGCGCCAGCAGCTTCCTTGGACAGGGGAACACTGAAGCTTTCTTT.

The chain joins TRBV19 to TRBJ2-7; 9 bases fit TRBD1. The CDR3 extends over 15 amino acids. V lost 5 bases to trimming and J lost 0 bases; unmatched junction nucleotides: 5. The V gene's germline CDR1 is LNHDA and CDR2 SQIVND (reference sequence). The CDR3 loop is CASSPGTGTSYEQYF. Written as DNA, the CDR3 is TGTGCCAGTAGTCCAGGGACAGGGACCTCCTACGAGCAGTACTTC. The full variable domain, with the rest looked up from reference TRBV19 and TRBJ2-7, is DGGITQSPKYLFRKEGQNVTLSCEQNLNHDAMYWYRQDPGQGLRLIYYSQIVNDFQKGDIAEGYSVSREKKESFPLTVTSAQKNPTAFYLCASSPGTGTSYEQYFGPGTRLTVT.

V gene TRBV7-8 combines with J gene TRBJ2-6; D is ambiguous. The CDR3 contains 17 residues. CDR1 and CDR2 (germline): SGHVS, FQNEAQ. V was clipped by 2 bases and J by 2 bases, with 13 bases between them. The CDR3 loop reads CASSLSQAQTGANVLTF. As DNA, the CDR3 is TGTGCCAGCAGCTTAAGTCAGGCACAGACTGGGGCCAACGTCCTGACTTTC.

The chain uses TRBV10-1 and TRBJ1-5, with D maybe TRBD1 (5 bases). Germline loops: CDR1 WNHNN, CDR2 SYGVQD (reference sequence). The CDR3 spans 23 residues. V was pared by 5 bases and J by 0 bases, with 35 bases between. CDR3 in amino acids: CASSTYVDTVGHQGWYSNQPQHF. CDR3 sequence (DNA): TGCGCCAGCAGTACCTACGTTGACACGGTAGGACACCAAGGGTGGTATAGCAATCAGCCCCAGCATTTT.